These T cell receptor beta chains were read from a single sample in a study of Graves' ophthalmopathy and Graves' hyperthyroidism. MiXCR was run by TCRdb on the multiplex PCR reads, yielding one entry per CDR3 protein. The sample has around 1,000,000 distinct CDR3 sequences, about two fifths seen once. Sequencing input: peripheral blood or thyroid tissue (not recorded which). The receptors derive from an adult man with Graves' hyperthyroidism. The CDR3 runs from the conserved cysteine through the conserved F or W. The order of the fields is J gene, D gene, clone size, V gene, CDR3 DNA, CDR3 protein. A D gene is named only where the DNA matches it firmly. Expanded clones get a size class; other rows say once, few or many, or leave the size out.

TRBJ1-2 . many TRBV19 TGTGCCAGTACGGGGACCGGACGGACCAACTATGGCTACACCTTC CASTGTGRTNYGYTF
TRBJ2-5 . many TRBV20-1 TGCAGTGCTAGAAATGATTGGTCCCAAGAGACCCAGTACTTC CSARNDWSQETQYF
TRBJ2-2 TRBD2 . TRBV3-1 TGTGCCACCGAGCGGGGGAACACCGGGGAGCTGTTTTTT CATERGNTGELFF
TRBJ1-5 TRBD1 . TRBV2 TGTGCCAGCAGCACCGGGACAGGGTTCGGACAGCCCCAGCATTTT CASSTGTGFGQPQHF
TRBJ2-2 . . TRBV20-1 TGCAGTGCCCTGAGCGGTCTTGGGGACACCGGGGAGCTGTTTTTT CSALSGLGDTGELFF
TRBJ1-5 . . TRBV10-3 TGTGCCATCAGTGAGAGGGCCGGTCCCAATCAGCCCCAGCATTTT CAISERAGPNQPQHF
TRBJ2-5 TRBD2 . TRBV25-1 TGTGCCAGCAGTGACGGGGCTGGGGCTAGCGGGGGCCACGGGATCCAGTACTTC CASSDGAGASGGHGIQYF
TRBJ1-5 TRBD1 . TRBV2 TGTGCCAGCAGACGGGACAGCTTTTATAGCAATCAGCCCCAGCATTTT CASRRDSFYSNQPQHF
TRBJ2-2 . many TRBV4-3 TGCGCCAGCAGCCAAAGCATTCAGGGTACGGGGGAGCTGTTTTTT CASSQSIQGTGELFF
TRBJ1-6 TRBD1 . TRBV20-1 TGCAGTGCTAGAGACAGGGGGGATAATTCACCCCTCCACTTT CSARDRGDNSPLHF
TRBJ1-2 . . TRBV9 TGTGCCAGCAGCTTTTCCGGGGATTACTATGGCTACACCTTC CASSFSGDYYGYTF
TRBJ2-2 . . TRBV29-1 TGCAGCGCCGAACGGCAGAACACCGGGGAGCTGTTTTTT CSAERQNTGELFF
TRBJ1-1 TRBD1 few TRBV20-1 TGCAGTGCTAGAGATATCGAGGGGGCCACGAACACTGAAGCTTTCTTT CSARDIEGATNTEAFF
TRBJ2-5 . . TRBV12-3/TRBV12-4 TGTGCCAGCAGCCCCGACTGGTTCCGAGGTCACCAAGAGACCCAGTACTTC CASSPDWFRGHQETQYF
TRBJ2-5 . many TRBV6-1 TGTGCCCTTGGAAGGGACTTTCGGGGAACCCAGTACTTC CALGRDFRGTQYF
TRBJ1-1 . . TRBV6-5 TGTGCCAGCAGTGACCAAGGGGGAGGGGGCACTGAAGCTTTCTTT CASSDQGGGGTEAFF
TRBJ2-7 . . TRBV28 TGTGCCAGCATGAGAAGGGGGGTTTCCTACGAGCAGTACTTC CASMRRGVSYEQYF
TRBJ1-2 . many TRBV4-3 TGCGCCAGCAGCCAAGCAGTTACGACATATTACTACACCTTC CASSQAVTTYYYTF
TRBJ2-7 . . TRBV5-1 TGCGCCAGCAGCCCCGAGTTTACAGGCTCCTACGAGCAGTACTTC CASSPEFTGSYEQYF
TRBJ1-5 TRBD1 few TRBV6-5 TGTGCCAGCAGTTCCCTTACCAGGGGGGACCAGCCCCAGCATTTT CASSSLTRGDQPQHF
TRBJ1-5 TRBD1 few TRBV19 TGTGCCAGTAGTCCTACAGGGGTGGGCAGCAATCAGCCCCAGCATTTT CASSPTGVGSNQPQHF
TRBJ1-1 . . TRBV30 TGTGCCTGGAGTGAAGTTCTGAACACTGAAGCTTTCTTT CAWSEVLNTEAFF
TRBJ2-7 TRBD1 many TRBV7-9 TGTGCCAGCAGCTCTAGAGGGACAGGGGTGAGGGAGCAGTACTTC CASSSRGTGVREQYF